What follows are 16 T cell receptor beta chains derived from one specimen sequenced in a study of T cells in Graves' hyperthyroidism and ophthalmopathy. Using RNA transcripts as the source, TCR beta CDR3 regions were amplified. When the TCR CDR3 underwent first-round RT-PCR, the HTBI primer set was used. A single record per CDR3 protein comes from TCRdb applying MiXCR to the multiplex PCR reads. The repertoire holds around 760,000 distinct CDR3 sequences, with roughly a third as singletons. Sample: blood. The receptors originated from a woman aged 40 to 50 with Graves' hyperthyroidism.

CDR3 bases: TGCAGTGCTAGCGGGACGGGTCTCCACACTGAAGCTTTCTTT. The encoded protein is CSASGTGLHTEAFF. The gene calls are TRBV20-1 and TRBJ1-1; TRBD1 is a possible D gene (5 bases). The CDR3 is 14 amino acids. CDR1 and CDR2 from the germline V gene are DFQATT and SNEGSKA (reference sequence). V lost 3 bases to trimming and J lost 3 bases, with 14 bases between them.

This clonotype was seen repeatedly, ten times or more. The chain combines TRBV13 with TRBJ1-2; 7 nucleotides agree with TRBD1. There are 16 residues in the CDR3. Looked up from germline, CDR1 is PRHDT and CDR2 is FYEKMQ (reference sequence). V shed 5 bases and J 6 bases; nucleotides not matched to a gene: 15. The CDR3 sequence is CASSPGQGGVTDGYTF. CDR3 nucleotides: TGTGCCAGCAGCCCAGGGCAGGGGGGCGTCACGGATGGCTACACCTTC.

V and J are TRBV10-3 and TRBJ1-2, with D uncertain. Germline V gene data show CDR1 as ENHRY and CDR2 as SYGVKD. The ends were cut back, 6 bases at V and 4 bases at J, with 15 bases in the middle. The CDR3 is 14 amino acids. The CDR3 bases are TGTGCCATCAGCGTTGACGAGAGACGCTATGGCTACACCTTC. This encodes CAISVDERRYGYTF.

The rearrangement links TRBV5-1 to TRBJ2-7, with D possibly matching TRBD2 (5 bases). The CDR3 runs to 15 residues. V lost 4 bases and J lost 1, with 15 bases in between. Germline CDR1 is SGHRS and CDR2 is YFSETQ. The CDR3 DNA reads as TGCGCCAGCAGCCTACCCGAGGACTTTTCCTACGAGCAGTACTTC. Translation gives CASSLPEDFSYEQYF.

In this sample, this clonotype turned up many times. The chain carries TRBV5-1 and TRBJ1-1, with a weak D call TRBD1 (5 bases). Germline-derived CDR1 and CDR2 are SGHRS and YFSETQ. Trimming left V 2 bases short and J 1 base short, with 9 bases between. The CDR3 extends over 14 amino acids. CDR3 coding DNA: TGCGCCAGCAGCTTTAATCAGGGGAACACTGAAGCTTTCTTT. Its translation is CASSFNQGNTEAFF. Using reference TRBV5-1 and TRBJ1-1 for the parts outside the CDR3, the full variable domain is KAGVTQTPRYLIKTRGQQVTLSCSPISGHRSVSWYQQTPGQGLQFLFEYFSETQRNKGNFPGRFSGRQFSNSRSEMNVSTLELGDSALYLCASSFNQGNTEAFFGQGTRLTVV.

The V call is TRBV12-3 or TRBV12-4, the J call TRBJ1-1; 12 positions agree with TRBD1. Trimming removed 7 bases from V and 4 bases from J; junction bases left unmatched: 10. The CDR3 extends over 16 amino acids. CDR3 coding DNA: TGTGCCAGCACCTCCGGGACAGGGGGCGGAGGCACTGAAGCTTTCTTT. This gives the protein CASTSGTGGGGTEAFF.

This clonotype is a singleton in its sample. The chain recombines TRBV20-1 with TRBJ1-3; D unclear. Germline CDR1 reads DFQATT; CDR2 reads SNEGSKA (reference sequence). The CDR3 consists of 16 residues. V was trimmed by 0 bases and J by 4 bases, leaving 16 bases between them. The CDR3 DNA reads TGCAGTGCTAGAGAGACGATTATCCTATCCGGAAACACCATATATTTT. As protein: CSARETIILSGNTIYF.

Details on this clonotype: A much more abundant neighbour one base away suggests this may be a read error. This chain links TRBV20-1 with TRBJ1-5, with D perhaps matching TRBD1 (6 bases). CDR3 length: 15 residues. V lost 4 bases and J lost 3, with 16 bases in between. Germline V gene data show CDR1 as DFQATT and CDR2 as SNEGSKA (reference sequence). The CDR3 nucleotides read TGCAGTGCTAATGGCAGGGGAGGGCCCAATCAGCCCCAGCATTTT. It specifies CSANGRGGPNQPQHF.

This clonotype was seen ten or more times. The rearrangement joins TRBV25-1 to TRBJ1-1, with D possibly TRBD1 on 5 matching bases. V was cut by 10 bases and J by 5 bases, with 17 bases left in between. Germline V gene lookup returns CDR1 MGHDK and CDR2 SYGVNS. This CDR3 has 13 residues. For the CDR3, the DNA is TGTGCCACCCTGGAGCAGGGTCGGACTGAAGCTTTCTTT. Translated, it gives CATLEQGRTEAFF.

The chain joins TRBV7-9 to TRBJ2-7; D possibly matches TRBD1 or TRBD2 (5 bases each). The V end lost 6 bases, the J end lost 0 bases, and 18 bases lay between the germline ends. CDR1 and CDR2 (germline): SEHNR, FQNEAQ (reference sequence). This CDR3 has 16 residues. This CDR3 reads CASSPFGDLSSYEQYF. For the CDR3, the DNA is TGTGCCAGCAGTCCTTTCGGGGACCTAAGCTCCTACGAGCAGTACTTC.

This clonotype was seen many times. The rearrangement uses TRBV10-3 and TRBJ1-1; TRBD1 aligns across 7 bases. CDR1 is ENHRY and CDR2 is SYGVKD in the germline V gene. The CDR3 contains 13 residues. The V and J ends lost 10 bases and 1 base, in that order; junction bases with no gene match: 6. CDR3 protein: CATWDSSNTEAFF. CDR3 DNA: TGTGCCACCTGGGACAGCTCGAACACTGAAGCTTTCTTT.

The V and J genes are TRBV10-3 and TRBJ2-5; D may match TRBD1 or TRBD2 (6 bases each). The germline CDR1 and CDR2 sequences are ENHRY and SYGVKD. The CDR3 covers 14 residues. The V end lost 2 bases, the J end lost 10 bases, and 17 bases lay between the germline ends. The CDR3 nucleotides read TGTGCCATCAGTGAGACCGGGGGCGCCGGCATCCAGTACTTC. As protein: CAISETGGAGIQYF.

The sample holds a few counts of this clonotype. The chain employs TRBV19 and TRBJ1-6; D remains ambiguous. This CDR3 comprises 15 residues. CDR1 LNHDA and CDR2 SQIVND come from the germline V gene (reference sequence). Deletions cut 5 bases from V and 7 bases from J, with 15 bases between. CDR3 loop: CASSFRGGQNSPLHF. DNA for the CDR3: TGTGCCAGTAGTTTCCGTGGTGGCCAAAATTCACCCCTCCACTTT. Full variable domain (rest looked up from reference TRBV19 and TRBJ1-6): DGGITQSPKYLFRKEGQNVTLSCEQNLNHDAMYWYRQDPGQGLRLIYYSQIVNDFQKGDIAEGYSVSREKKESFPLTVTSAQKNPTAFYLCASSFRGGQNSPLHFGNGTRLTVT.

V usage is TRBV7-2 and J usage is TRBJ2-5; TRBD1 or TRBD2 may be the D gene (5 bases each). The CDR3 sequence is 14 residues long. The germline gives CDR1 SGHTA, CDR2 FQGNSA. Trimming shortened V by 3 bases and J by 2 bases, and 10 bases separated the two germline ends. The CDR3: CASSLGRVQETQYF. CDR3 sequence (DNA): TGTGCCAGCAGCTTGGGACGGGTACAAGAGACCCAGTACTTC.

This clonotype has at least ten counts. V gene TRBV12-3 or TRBV12-4 combines with J gene TRBJ1-2; 12 bases fit TRBD1. The length of the CDR3 is 13 residues. V trimming: 10 bases; J trimming: 8 bases; junction bases outside the gene matches: 8. Here the CDR3 DNA reads TGTGCCACCGCCTCCGGGACAGGGGGCGGCTACACCTTC. Protein sequence: CATASGTGGGYTF.

This clonotype occurred once. V is TRBV6-6 and J is TRBJ1-5, with D possibly being TRBD1 (5 bases). The CDR3 totals 14 residues. V lost 5 bases and J lost 7, with 15 bases in between. The germline V gene encodes CDR1 MNHNY and CDR2 SVGAGI (reference sequence). The CDR3 DNA reads TGTGCCAGCAGTGCTCTAGCGGGGGACCAGCCCCAGCATTTT. This sequence encodes CASSALAGDQPQHF.